The source of this T cell receptor beta chain is a study of cytomegalovirus exposure and HLA in healthy donors. Regarding the study as a whole: About 150 TCR beta chains were listed as cytomegalovirus-associated.

The donors formed part of the approximately 130-subject validation cohort, distinct from the approximately 670-subject first cohort. TCRdb's copy holds only in-frame clones and misses some; the assay was immunoSEQ multiplex PCR. The table includes about 170,000 clones, roughly nine tenths detected once. Comments on this clone: Its specificity is unknown.

The sample was PBMCs. The origin of this receptor is a woman in her twenties or thirties in good health and CMV-seronegative.

The CDR3 DNA reads as TGTGCCAGCAGCTTATTAGGGGGGGTCACTGAAGCTTTCTTT. Translation gives CASSLLGGVTEAFF. V and J are TRBV7-3 and TRBJ1-1; maybe TRBD1 (6 bases). Germline CDR1 is SGHTA and CDR2 is FQGTGA. V lost 2 bases to trimming and J lost 4 bases, with 11 bases between them. The CDR3 loop spans 14 amino acids.